This T cell receptor (beta chain) emerged from a study of post-analysis software for immune sequencing data. Study information: Recorded subtypes: relapsing-remitting, secondary progressive, progressive-relapsing; some patients unannotated. Notes on the study in general: Multiple sclerosis patients had significantly lower normalized Chao1 diversity than controls. F-measure co-clustering was strong for batch-matched samples. Elevated frequency relative to controls characterized several TRBV segments in patients, TRBV5-6, TRBV5-1 and TRBV20-1 among them.

Remarks on this clonotype: Its specificity is unknown.

Included in the TCR beta cDNA libraries were unique molecular identifiers. TCRdb fed the PCR reads into MiXCR, producing one record per CDR3 protein. Of roughly 730,000 distinct CDR3 sequences listed, 25% to 30% were seen once; the top ten hold around 0.55%. The length of the CDR3 is 16 residues. The germline gives CDR1 MNHEY, CDR2 SVGAGI. The junction had 7 bases not matched to a gene; V was cut back by 0 bases and J by 4 bases. This clonotype was sampled from a girl aged 10-17 years with multiple sclerosis. Sequences were obtained from blood. The chain carries TRBV6-5 and TRBJ1-1; 8 bases are shared with TRBD1. Written as DNA, the CDR3 is TGTGCCAGCAGTTACTCGAGTGGGCAGGGGGCCACTGAAGCTTTCTTT. It yields the protein CASSYSSGQGATEAFF.